This T cell receptor beta chain was captured by sequencing in a study of CD8+CD57+ T cells in acquired aplastic anemia (dated by TCRdb to the late 2010s). Background on the whole study: A mean of approximately 3 ug of DNA, ranging from about 0.2 to 27.4 ug, was extracted from sorted CD4+ and CD8+ cells. A CD8+CD57+ expansion meant a frequency higher than the mean frequency seen in healthy subjects.

Genomic DNA was used as template for profiling of TCR beta VDJ combinations and CDR3 sequences. An Illumina HiSeq 2000 was used for TCR repertoire sequencing. The authors processed their data as follows. TRBV/TRBJ rearrangement plots, CDR3 size and DJ length profiles, and Simpson's diversity index were used to evaluate the repertoires. The most abundant DNA sequence in the deep sequencing data was taken as the immunodominant clone. CDR3 amino acid sequences were screened for sharing across subjects and were compared with published repertoires and the VDJdb database. The raw public reads went through TCRdb reprocessing: fastp at Q25, MiXCR clone calling, in-frame beta chains kept. One record per CDR3 amino acid sequence lists the most common genes and DNA. The authors' filters were not applied to this entry. For this sample the table gives 260,000 or so distinct CDR3 sequences, of which more than 40% were detected only once. 7.8% of the sample belongs to the ten largest clones.

Expansion of CD8+CD57+ cells had been shown by flow cytometry in the patients chosen for sequencing. All patients had severe acquired aplastic anemia diagnosed by International Study of Aplastic Anemia and Agranulocytosis and Camitta criteria. No patient had received any therapy when blood was sampled. In the study, sorted CD4+ and CD8+ blood T cells from patients with severe aplastic anemia and from healthy subjects underwent deep sequencing of TCR repertoires. Patients were enrolled in the USA under clinicaltrials.gov protocols 00001620, 01623167, 00001397, 00071045, 00081523 and 00961064. Ficoll-Paque density gradient centrifugation was used to isolate peripheral blood mononuclear cells. CD4+ and CD8+ T cells were sorted by FACS or magnetic beads before DNA extraction. As regards this clonotype: Its antigen specificity is not known. Per-base qualities were not stored, and no clone one base away is much larger.

Beyond this particular receptor, the publication reports: CD8+ Simpson's diversity did not differ significantly between patients and healthy controls (P=0.060). Twenty-nine CD8+ CDR3 sequences were shared between patients and controls but appeared highly expressed in patients and within their immunodominant clones.

Reading the germline V gene gives CDR1 SGHTA and CDR2 FQGNSA. There are 13 amino acids in the CDR3, from cysteine to phenylalanine inclusive. Only the CDR3 DNA is retained, 39 bases long and in frame from the first base. V is reduced by 4 bases and J by 0 bases, leaving a spacing of 6 bases between them. The sample was sorted CD4+, CD8+, or CD8+CD57+ T cells (not recorded which) from PBMCs. This chain is built from TRBV7-2 and TRBJ1-1, and perhaps TRBD1 as D gene, on 5 matching bases. The sequence came from a human donor with aplastic anemia. The DNA sequence is given as TGTGCCAGCAGCTCAGGGATGAACACTGAAGCTTTCTTT. Its protein product is CASSSGMNTEAFF.